The clone carrying this T cell receptor beta chain was found a few times. The data derive from a study of T cells after yellow fever vaccination. Trimming removed 2 bases from V and 7 bases from J, with 13 bases in between. CDR1 is LNHNV, CDR2 YYDKDF, per germline (reference sequence). CDR3 length: 14 residues. 5'RACE template switching generated TCR cDNA, adding a universal primer site and UMIs. TCRdb called the 5' RACE reads again in MiXCR, with one record for every CDR3 protein. The table includes 600,000 to 750,000 distinct CDR3 sequences, approximately 13% detected once. The sample here was PBMCs, taken on the day of the yellow fever booster vaccination. The sequence came from a man aged 25-45 years who received the YFV17D yellow fever vaccine. The rearrangement links TRBV15 to TRBJ2-3, with TRBD1 as a possible D gene (6 bases). CDR3 region: CATSRRQERNTQYF. CDR3 DNA sequence: TGTGCCACCAGCAGAAGACAGGAGAGGAATACGCAGTATTTT.